A single sample is the source of the 30 T cell receptor beta chains below, sequenced in a study of blood T cell repertoires in COVID-19. Using immunoSEQ multiplex PCR, the repertoire was profiled, and TCRdb retains in-frame clones only, with some absent. This sample yields 200,000 or so clones, of which around 81% are seen a single time; 0.8% to 0.95% belongs to the top ten. The sample comprised peripheral blood. Receptors originate from a man aged 60-69 years with COVID-19, enrolled during active disease.

This clone appeared a single time. J is TRBJ1-2 and V is TRBV6-5; TRBD1 matches 9 bases. With 5 bases clipped from V and 7 bases from J, the junction kept 5 bases outside the gene matches. The CDR3 has 13 residues. Per germline, CDR1 MNHEY and CDR2 SVGAGI. The CDR3 nucleotides read TGTGCCAGCAGTCCCGGGACAGGGTTTGGCTACACCTTC. Translation: CASSPGTGFGYTF.

This chain uses TRBV19 with TRBJ1-2; 7 bases are shared with TRBD1. V shed 6 bases and J 0 bases; nucleotides not matched to a gene: 13. The CDR3 sequence is 17 residues long. Germline CDR1 and CDR2: LNHDA and SQIVND (reference sequence). The chain's CDR3 is CASSDRAWLGSNYGYTF. CDR3 nucleotides: TGTGCCAGTAGCGACAGGGCCTGGCTCGGGTCTAACTATGGCTACACCTTC.

In the case of this clone: The same CDR3 also results from other DNA sequences found in this sample. The chain is built from TRBV9 and TRBJ2-7; perhaps TRBD1 as D (6 bases). The length of the CDR3 is 15 residues. Trimming left V 0 bases short and J 0 bases short, with 10 bases between. Per the germline V gene, CDR1 is SGDLS and CDR2 is YYNGEE. CDR3 sequence reads: CASSVGQASSYEQYF. The CDR3 DNA reads TGTGCCAGCAGCGTAGGACAGGCAAGCTCCTACGAGCAGTACTTC.

The J gene is TRBJ1-1, the V gene TRBV7-2, with a tentative D call TRBD1 (5 bases). V dropped 5 bases and J dropped 5 bases, with 21 bases sitting between them. CDR1 and CDR2 from the germline V gene are SGHTA and FQGNSA. The CDR3 contains 16 residues. This CDR3 reads CASSPTREVYGTEAFF. In nucleotides, the CDR3 is TGTGCCAGCAGCCCGACCAGGGAGGTGTATGGTACTGAAGCTTTCTTT. Combining the CDR3 with reference TRBV7-2 and TRBJ1-1 gives the whole variable domain GAGVSQSPSNKVTEKGKDVELRCDPISGHTALYWYRQSLGQGLEFLIYFQGNSAPDKSGLPSDRFSAERTGGSVSTLTIQRTQQEDSAVYLCASSPTREVYGTEAFFGQGTRLTVV.

This chain connects TRBV5-4 to TRBJ2-1; TRBD2 matches 8 bases. The CDR3 length is 17 residues. Germline loops: CDR1 SGHNT, CDR2 YYREEE (reference sequence). With 3 bases clipped from V and 4 bases from J, the junction kept 12 bases outside the gene matches. The CDR3 spells CASSSRLLAGTYNEQFF. CDR3 nucleotides: TGTGCCAGCAGCTCCCGCCTCCTAGCGGGCACATACAATGAGCAGTTCTTC.

The V gene is TRBV18, the J gene TRBJ2-6; the D gene is possibly TRBD1 (6 bases). The CDR3 runs 16 residues. Germline V CDR1 and CDR2: KGHSH, LQKENI. Trimming pared 6 bases from V and 0 bases from J, leaving 12 bases between. The DNA of the CDR3 is TGTGCCAGCTCCCAACAGGGCAGCTCTGGGGCCAACGTCCTGACTTTC. This translates into CASSQQGSSGANVLTF.

The chain carries TRBV5-1 and TRBJ2-3, with D possibly being TRBD2 (6 bases). Germline V gives CDR1 SGHRS, CDR2 YFSETQ. The CDR3 loop spans 16 amino acids. V gave up 0 bases and J gave up 2 bases, with 13 bases separating them. In DNA, the CDR3 is TGCGCCAGCAGCTTGGCCGGGAGCTATCTCACAGATACGCAGTATTTT. Amino acid sequence: CASSLAGSYLTDTQYF. Looking up the rest from reference TRBV5-1 and TRBJ2-3 gives the full variable domain: KAGVTQTPRYLIKTRGQQVTLSCSPISGHRSVSWYQQTPGQGLQFLFEYFSETQRNKGNFPGRFSGRQFSNSRSEMNVSTLELGDSALYLCASSLAGSYLTDTQYFGPGTRLTVL.

V is TRBV27 and J is TRBJ2-7; D might be TRBD1 (6 bases). CDR1 and CDR2 from the germline V gene are MNHEY and SMNVEV (reference sequence). This CDR3 region has 14 residues. Trimming cost V 5 bases and J 6 bases, with 17 bases left between them. DNA of the CDR3: TGTGCCAGCAGTCCCTTCTTGGACAGACCCGAGCAGTACTTC. Encoded protein: CASSPFLDRPEQYF.

J is TRBJ2-2 and V is TRBV5-1, with D perhaps TRBD2 (5 bases). Trimming took off 4 bases at V and 0 bases at J, with 13 bases between the two ends. CDR1 and CDR2 (germline): SGHRS, YFSETQ. The CDR3 sequence is 16 residues long. This chain's CDR3 is CASSRLGSANTGELFF. DNA for the CDR3: TGCGCCAGCAGCCGCCTTGGGAGCGCGAACACCGGGGAGCTGTTTTTT.

J is TRBJ1-1 and V is TRBV23-1; D ambiguous. TRBV23-1 is filed as an ORF, its function uncertain. This CDR3 has 23 residues. V was clipped by 0 bases and J by 0 bases, with 32 bases between them. Written as DNA, the CDR3 is TGCGCCAGCAGTCAATCGCTCGGACCTCAGGATTCGCGTCCGACTACAATGAACACTGAAGCTTTCTTT. Its protein product is CASSQSLGPQDSRPTTMNTEAFF.

The CDR3 nucleotides are TGCGCCAGCAGGAGGGAGGTTTTCGGGGAGCTGTTTTTT. This translates into CASRREVFGELFF. This rearrangement joins TRBV10-1 to TRBJ2-2, with D perhaps matching TRBD2 (6 bases). Germline CDR1 is WNHNN and CDR2 is SYGVQD (reference sequence). Trimming shortened V by 6 bases and J by 7 bases, and 12 bases separated the two germline ends. This CDR3 has 13 residues.

The rearrangement links TRBV19 to TRBJ1-2; tentatively, D is TRBD1 (6 bases). Trimming removed 1 base at V and 7 bases at J, with 7 bases between. This CDR3 contains 12 residues. Germline assignment: CDR1 LNHDA and CDR2 SQIVND (reference sequence). DNA for the CDR3: TGTGCCAGTAGTATAGCAGGGGTTGGCTACACCTTC. The encoded protein is CASSIAGVGYTF.

The rearrangement links TRBV5-4 to TRBJ2-7; 8 bases are shared with TRBD2. The CDR3 contains 14 residues. The trim removed 1 base at V and 6 bases at J, leaving 6 bases unmatched. Per the germline V gene, CDR1 is SGHNT and CDR2 is YYREEE (reference sequence). The CDR3: CASSLREGRSEQYF. DNA of the CDR3: TGTGCCAGCAGCTTGCGGGAGGGCCGTAGCGAGCAGTACTTC. The variable domain in full, with the rest retrieved from reference TRBV5-4 and TRBJ2-7, is ETGVTQSPTHLIKTRGQQVTLRCSSQSGHNTVSWYQQALGQGPQFIFQYYREEENGRGNFPPRFSGLQFPNYSSELNVNALELDDSALYLCASSLREGRSEQYFGPGTRLTVT.

The chain combines TRBV20-1 with TRBJ2-1; D may be TRBD2 (5 bases). The CDR3 consists of 15 residues. The V end lost 3 bases, the J end lost 0 bases, and 12 bases lay between the germline ends. CDR1 DFQATT and CDR2 SNEGSKA come from the germline V gene (reference sequence). The CDR3: CSASPSGISYNEQFF. In DNA form, the CDR3 reads TGCAGTGCTAGTCCCAGCGGCATCTCCTACAATGAGCAGTTCTTC.

This clone appeared a single time. The chain is built from TRBV27 and TRBJ2-5; 11 positions agree with TRBD2. The CDR3 is 16 amino acids. In germline, CDR1 is MNHEY, CDR2 SMNVEV (reference sequence). J was trimmed by 13 bases and V by 5 bases; bases with no gene match: 18. CDR3: CASSPPPGLAGFRPYF. In DNA form, the CDR3 reads TGTGCCAGCAGTCCGCCCCCCGGACTAGCGGGTTTCCGACCGTACTTC.

The chain has TRBV19 and TRBJ1-5, with D maybe TRBD1 (6 bases). The germline V gene encodes CDR1 LNHDA and CDR2 SQIVND (reference sequence). V lost 3 bases, J lost 6 bases, and 18 bases lay in between. This CDR3 spans 16 amino acids. CDR3: CASSISSQGSGQPQHF. The DNA of the CDR3 is TGTGCCAGTAGTATTTCCTCGCAGGGGTCGGGTCAGCCCCAGCATTTT.

V gene TRBV27 combines with J gene TRBJ1-1; a weak D match, TRBD1 (5 bases). CDR1 is MNHEY and CDR2 is SMNVEV in the germline V gene (reference sequence). The CDR3 runs to 13 residues. The ends were cut back, 6 bases at V and 0 bases at J, with 8 bases in the middle. Written as DNA, the CDR3 is TGTGCCAGCAGGCAGGACATGAACACTGAAGCTTTCTTT. Translating gives CASRQDMNTEAFF.

The rearrangement links TRBV10-1 to TRBJ2-3; perhaps TRBD1 as D (6 bases). Germline CDR1 and CDR2: WNHNN and SYGVQD (reference sequence). Trimming shortened V by 2 bases and J by 11 bases, and 20 bases separated the two germline ends. The CDR3 has 15 amino acids. CDR3 in amino acids: CASSENGRGPSGQYF. The CDR3 coding sequence is TGCGCCAGCAGTGAGAATGGCAGGGGCCCCTCTGGGCAGTATTTT.

The chain uses TRBV15 and TRBJ1-1; unclear D gene. There are 15 residues in the CDR3. Trimming took off 1 base at V and 3 bases at J, with 12 bases between the two ends. Germline CDR1 reads LNHNV; CDR2 reads YYDKDF (reference sequence). The CDR3 sequence: CATSRVLRVDTEAFF. As DNA, the CDR3 is TGTGCCACCAGCAGAGTGTTGAGGGTCGACACTGAAGCTTTCTTT.

The V and J genes are TRBV5-1 and TRBJ2-2; no reliable D call. The germline V gene has CDR1 SGHRS and CDR2 YFSETQ. The germline V and J ends were trimmed by 0 bases and 2 bases, with 5 bases remaining between them. The CDR3 length is 14 residues. The CDR3 region is CASSLVGNTGELFF. CDR3 DNA: TGCGCCAGCAGCTTGGTGGGCAACACCGGGGAGCTGTTTTTT.

This sequence joins TRBV2 and TRBJ2-3; D may be TRBD1 (6 bases). Germline CDR1 reads SNHLY; CDR2 reads FYNNEI. V was pared by 4 bases and J by 3 bases, with 14 bases between. The CDR3 extends over 15 amino acids. CDR3 protein: CASSAPGQLTDTQYF. The CDR3 nucleotides read TGTGCCAGCAGTGCCCCAGGACAGCTGACAGATACGCAGTATTTT.

The rearrangement joins TRBV14 to TRBJ1-5, with D tentatively TRBD1 (5 bases). This CDR3 contains 15 residues. Germline-derived CDR1 and CDR2 are SGHDN and FVKESK. With 0 bases removed from V and 5 bases from J, the gap between germline ends came to 11 bases. This CDR3 reads CASSQDGTRDQPQHF. The DNA of the CDR3 is TGTGCCAGCAGCCAAGATGGGACTAGGGATCAGCCCCAGCATTTT.

The chain uses TRBV27 and TRBJ2-7, with 8 bases aligning to TRBD1. The CDR3 loop spans 14 amino acids. The germline V gene has CDR1 MNHEY and CDR2 SMNVEV (reference sequence). After removal of 3 bases from V and 6 bases from J, the junction contained 7 bases not matched to a gene. The CDR3: CASSFLTGGSEQYF. The CDR3 bases are TGTGCCAGCAGTTTTCTTACAGGGGGAAGCGAGCAGTACTTC.

The rearrangement uses TRBV7-8 and TRBJ2-3, with D perhaps TRBD1 (6 bases). CDR3 length: 16 amino acids. The V end was cut by 5 bases, the J end by 2 bases, with 17 bases between. Germline V lookup: CDR1 SGHVS, CDR2 FQNEAQ. In DNA, the CDR3 is TGTGCCAGCAGCCAATACCGGGACACCCTCACAGATACGCAGTATTTT. The encoded protein is CASSQYRDTLTDTQYF.

V gene TRBV6-2 or TRBV6-3 combines with J gene TRBJ2-1; 7 bases map to TRBD1. Germline CDR1 MNHEY, CDR2 SVGEGT. The V and J ends lost 7 bases and 2 bases, in that order; junction bases with no gene match: 5. The CDR3 consists of 14 residues. CDR3 in DNA: TGTGCCAGCACCCCGGGACAGACCTACAATGAGCAGTTCTTC. Encoded protein: CASTPGQTYNEQFF.

The gene calls are TRBV5-6 and TRBJ2-2; D not resolved. Trimming took 3 bases from V and 1 from J, leaving 13 bases between them. The CDR3 has 16 amino acids. Germline-derived CDR1 and CDR2 are SGHDT and YYEEEE. This CDR3 reads CASSSTYAENTGELFF. CDR3 bases: TGTGCCAGCAGCTCCACTTACGCTGAGAACACCGGGGAGCTGTTTTTT. The full variable domain, in which reference TRBV5-6 and TRBJ2-2 provide the parts outside the CDR3, is DAGVTQSPTHLIKTRGQQVTLRCSPKSGHDTVSWYQQALGQGPQFIFQYYEEEERQRGNFPDRFSGHQFPNYSSELNVNALLLGDSALYLCASSSTYAENTGELFFGEGSRLTVL.

This chain connects TRBV7-9 to TRBJ2-1; D possibly corresponds to TRBD2 (7 bases). Germline V gives CDR1 SEHNR, CDR2 FQNEAQ (reference sequence). Trimming took off 2 bases at V and 12 bases at J, with 11 bases between the two ends. The CDR3 extends over 12 amino acids. The CDR3: CASSLPRGGQFF. In nucleotides, the CDR3 is TGTGCCAGCAGCTTACCGAGGGGGGGGCAGTTCTTC.

The V and J genes are TRBV7-2 and TRBJ1-1; 9 bases map to TRBD1. V gave up 3 bases and J gave up 4 bases; unmatched junction bases: 6. The CDR3 has 15 residues. Germline V gene lookup returns CDR1 SGHTA and CDR2 FQGNSA. The CDR3 loop is CASSFAGQGGTEAFF. CDR3 nucleotides: TGTGCCAGCAGCTTTGCGGGACAGGGTGGCACTGAAGCTTTCTTT.

The CDR3 region has the DNA TGTGCCAGCAGCTACCGGAGGCCGGGACAGGGGATAGGCTACGAGCAGTACTTC. Encoded protein: CASSYRRPGQGIGYEQYF. V and J are TRBV7-9 and TRBJ2-7, with 10 bases identical to TRBD1. The CDR3 has 18 residues. J gave up 3 bases and V 4 bases, and 15 bases lay outside the gene matches. Germline CDR1 is SEHNR and CDR2 is FQNEAQ (reference sequence).

The chain links TRBV2 to TRBJ2-4; 7 bases match TRBD2. Looked up from germline, CDR1 is SNHLY and CDR2 is FYNNEI. The CDR3 has 15 amino acids. Unmatched junction bases numbered 9, after V lost 7 bases and J lost 3 bases. CDR3 DNA: TGTGCCAGCAATCGAGCGGGGATGGTCAAAAACATTCAGTACTTC. This gives the protein CASNRAGMVKNIQYF.